Here is one T cell receptor (beta chain) with its context. This study enrolled people aged about 18 to 95 from around 26 US geographic areas. Allocation to cohorts depended on clinical history reported by the participants. TCRdb's table, derived via immunoSEQ multiplex PCR, lists solely in-frame clones and lacks some. This sample has a few hundred thousand clones, with 87% found just once. The sample belongs to a study of blood T cell repertoires in COVID-19. Turning to the study itself: The cDNA or gDNA used as material had been derived from T cells, B-cell-depleted T cells, or PBMCs.

The V and J ends lost 5 bases and 5 bases, in that order; junction bases with no gene match: 7. The germline V gene encodes CDR1 SGHAT and CDR2 FQNNGV. The CDR3 consists of 15 residues. Sequencing was performed on PBMCs or T cells enriched from blood (not recorded which). The chain employs TRBV11-2 and TRBJ2-3; TRBD2 aligns across 10 bases. The source of this sequence is a man between 18 and 29 years old with acute COVID-19. DNA of the CDR3: TGTGCCAGCAGCATGCTTGGACTAGCGGTAGATACGCAGTATTTT. Protein product: CASSMLGLAVDTQYF.